Presented here are 32 T cell receptor beta chains from one specimen sequenced in a study of shared clonotypes between healthy human individuals. Libraries were prepared by immunoSEQ multiplex PCR; TCRdb keeps only in-frame clonotypes and omits some of them. The sample shows fewer than 600,000 clones, roughly 80% of them seen only once. The material sequenced was PBMCs. The receptors come from a woman aged 40-49 years in good health. Some clones in this sample may be carry-over from other donors' samples.

Many counts were recorded for this clone. The same CDR3 arises from other DNA sequences in this sample as well. The chain carries TRBV6-1 and TRBJ2-7, with 7 bases matching TRBD2. CDR1 and CDR2 (germline): MNHNS, SASEGT. The trim removed 8 bases at V and 0 bases at J, leaving 7 bases unmatched. The length of the CDR3 is 14 residues. CDR3 nucleotide sequence: TGTGCCAGCCTGGGACTATCCGACTCCTACGAGCAGTACTTC. This sequence encodes CASLGLSDSYEQYF.

The genes are TRBV5-4 and TRBJ1-4; TRBD1 is a possible D gene (6 bases). The CDR3 is 16 residues long. The germline V gene has CDR1 SGHNT and CDR2 YYREEE (reference sequence). Trimming took 0 bases from V and 4 from J, leaving 13 bases between them. This CDR3 reads CASSLGGAGDNEKLFF. CDR3 coding DNA: TGTGCCAGCAGCTTGGGGGGGGCCGGGGATAATGAAAAACTGTTTTTT.

This clone was found a few times. The chain carries TRBV7-3 and TRBJ2-1; D possibly corresponds to TRBD2 (6 bases). The V end lost 5 bases, the J end lost 4 bases, and 12 bases lay between the germline ends. Germline CDR1 reads SGHTA; CDR2 reads FQGTGA. This CDR3 comprises 14 residues. This CDR3 reads CASSPTREYNEQFF. Written as DNA, the CDR3 is TGTGCCAGCAGCCCCACCCGGGAGTACAATGAGCAGTTCTTC.

This clone was seen ten or more times. This specimen includes other DNA sequences encoding the same CDR3. V usage is TRBV4-2 and J usage is TRBJ1-1, with D uncertain. The CDR3 runs 13 residues. V lost 4 bases, J lost 1 base, and 7 bases lay in between. The germline V gene encodes CDR1 LGHNA and CDR2 YNFKEQ. The CDR3 DNA follows: TGTGCCAGCAGCCCCTGGAGGAACACTGAAGCTTTCTTT. The encoded protein is CASSPWRNTEAFF.

The rearrangement uses TRBV5-4 and TRBJ1-4, with a weak D call TRBD1 (6 bases). The CDR3 sequence is 15 residues long. CDR1 and CDR2 (germline): SGHNT, YYREEE (reference sequence). The V gene lost 4 bases and the J gene lost 0 bases, with 10 bases spanning the gap. As DNA, the CDR3 is TGTGCCAGCAGCCCGGACAGATCAACTAATGAAAAACTGTTTTTT. Protein sequence: CASSPDRSTNEKLFF. Full variable domain (missing parts from reference TRBV5-4 and TRBJ1-4): ETGVTQSPTHLIKTRGQQVTLRCSSQSGHNTVSWYQQALGQGPQFIFQYYREEENGRGNFPPRFSGLQFPNYSSELNVNALELDDSALYLCASSPDRSTNEKLFFGSGTQLSVL.

The CDR3 here is CASATRQTSGGLPYEQYF. In DNA form, the CDR3 reads TGTGCCAGCGCAACCCGACAAACTAGCGGGGGATTACCCTACGAGCAGTACTTC. The rearrangement links TRBV27 to TRBJ2-7; 11 bases agree with TRBD2. In germline, CDR1 is MNHEY, CDR2 SMNVEV (reference sequence). This CDR3 contains 18 residues. The ends lost 8 bases at V and 2 bases at J; junction bases unmatched: 17.

This clone was seen ten or more times. This chain links TRBV27 with TRBJ1-2, with 7 bases identical to TRBD1. The CDR3 has 15 residues. CDR1 is MNHEY, CDR2 SMNVEV, per germline (reference sequence). The V segment lost 5 bases and the J segment 0 bases; nucleotides outside the gene matches: 6. The CDR3 is CASSIRGRANYGYTF. The CDR3 region has the DNA TGTGCCAGCAGTATCAGGGGGAGGGCTAACTATGGCTACACCTTC.

This chain links TRBV4-3 with TRBJ2-7; perhaps TRBD1 as D (5 bases). V lost 0 bases to trimming and J lost 2 bases, with 8 bases between them. This CDR3 spans 14 amino acids. Per germline, CDR1 LGHNA and CDR2 YSLEER. CDR3 loop: CASSQDRVTYEQYF. The CDR3 bases are TGCGCCAGCAGCCAAGACAGGGTTACCTACGAGCAGTACTTC.

This clone was detected ten times or more. The sample has other DNA sequences that encode this CDR3 too. V gene TRBV11-2 combines with J gene TRBJ2-7; tentatively, D is TRBD2 (5 bases). Trimming removed 0 bases at V and 1 base at J, with 10 bases between. Germline V gene data show CDR1 as SGHAT and CDR2 as FQNNGV. This CDR3 spans 15 amino acids. The CDR3 region has the DNA TGTGCCAGCAGCTTAGATTCTACGGGGTCCTACGAGCAGTACTTC. This sequence encodes CASSLDSTGSYEQYF.

The chain carries TRBV18 and TRBJ2-2; 7 nucleotides agree with TRBD1. The ends lost 3 bases at V and 0 bases at J; junction bases unmatched: 4. This CDR3 is 16 amino acids long. Germline assignment: CDR1 KGHSH and CDR2 LQKENI. CDR3 bases: TGTGCCAGCTCACCGAGTGGACAGGCGAACACCGGGGAGCTGTTTTTT. It encodes CASSPSGQANTGELFF.

As for this clone: Distinct nucleotide sequences in the sample also encode this CDR3. The rearrangement links TRBV18 to TRBJ2-5; D might be TRBD2 (6 bases). CDR1 is KGHSH, CDR2 LQKENI, per germline. Trimming stripped 3 bases from V and 2 bases from J, with 7 bases between. This CDR3 is 13 amino acids long. DNA for the CDR3: TGTGCCAGCTCACCTAGCGGACAAGAGACCCAGTACTTC. This codes for CASSPSGQETQYF.

In the case of this clone: A much larger clone lies a single base off, so this may be a read error. The V gene is TRBV7-9, the J gene TRBJ1-5; a weak D match, TRBD1 (6 bases). The V gene's germline CDR1 is SEHNR and CDR2 FQNEAQ (reference sequence). Trimming took off 4 bases at V and 9 bases at J, with 10 bases between the two ends. This CDR3 is 12 amino acids long. CDR3 coding DNA: TGTGCCAGCAGCTCCAGGGGTCGGCCCCAGCATTTT. This codes for CASSSRGRPQHF.

V and J are TRBV10-3 and TRBJ2-7; possible D gene TRBD2, 6 bases. This CDR3 comprises 15 residues. The V end lost 10 bases, the J end lost 6 bases, and 25 bases lay between the germline ends. Germline assignment: CDR1 ENHRY and CDR2 SYGVKD. The DNA for the CDR3 is TGTGCCACCTCCCCGGACTACCAGTACCTTGTCGAGCAGTACTTC. Encoded protein: CATSPDYQYLVEQYF.

V is TRBV7-3 and J is TRBJ2-3; D not certain. Looked up from germline, CDR1 is SGHTA and CDR2 is FQGTGA. Trimming pared 4 bases from V and 7 bases from J, leaving 9 bases between. The length of the CDR3 is 12 residues. The CDR3 DNA reads TGTGCCAGCAGCTCCAAGCCCTATACGCAGTATTTT. Protein sequence: CASSSKPYTQYF.

This chain joins TRBV7-9 and TRBJ2-3, with 11 nucleotides matching TRBD2. CDR1 is SEHNR, CDR2 FQNEAQ, per germline (reference sequence). This CDR3 is 19 amino acids long. V trimming: 4 bases; J trimming: 8 bases; junction bases outside the gene matches: 20. The CDR3 DNA follows: TGTGCCAGCAGCTCGCCGGGCACCGGGACTAGCGGCTTAGCAATTACGCAGTATTTT. It codes for CASSSPGTGTSGLAITQYF. The full variable domain, completed using reference TRBV7-9 and TRBJ2-3, is DTGVSQNPRHKITKRGQNVTFRCDPISEHNRLYWYRQTLGQGPEFLTYFQNEAQLEKSRLLSDRFSAERPKGSFSTLEIQRTEQGDSAMYLCASSSPGTGTSGLAITQYFGPGTRLTVL.

DNA for the CDR3: TGCGCCAGCAGCAGTGAGGGACTCTTTAGCACAGATACGCAGTATTTT. Protein sequence: CASSSEGLFSTDTQYF. V gene TRBV5-1 combines with J gene TRBJ2-3; a weak D match, TRBD2 (6 bases). Germline CDR1 and CDR2: SGHRS and YFSETQ. V lost 4 bases and J lost 0, with 15 bases in between. The CDR3 length is 16 residues.

This clone was counted ten times or more. V usage is TRBV11-2 and J usage is TRBJ1-4; maybe TRBD1 (5 bases). This CDR3 is built from 13 residues. Trimming took 1 base from V and 13 from J, leaving 13 bases between them. Germline V CDR1 and CDR2: SGHAT, FQNNGV. The CDR3 is CASSLGGQGRLFF. CDR3 nucleotides: TGTGCCAGCAGCTTAGGTGGGCAGGGTAGACTGTTTTTT.

The chain carries TRBV7-6 and TRBJ2-7; D remains ambiguous. This CDR3 is 13 amino acids long. Germline CDR1 reads SGHVS; CDR2 reads FNYEAQ. Trimming cost V 5 bases and J 6 bases, with 14 bases left between them. The CDR3 nucleotides are TGTGCCAGCAGCCCTGAAACGATCGCCGAGCAGTACTTC. It translates to CASSPETIAEQYF.

This clone has just one count. The genes are TRBV27 and TRBJ2-1, with D possibly TRBD2 on 6 matching bases. The CDR3 consists of 16 residues. V was clipped by 4 bases and J by 3 bases, with 16 bases between them. In germline, CDR1 is MNHEY, CDR2 SMNVEV (reference sequence). The CDR3 region is CASSSDLAGLYNEQFF. CDR3 DNA sequence: TGTGCCAGCAGTTCCGACTTGGCGGGGCTCTACAATGAGCAGTTCTTC.

This clone was picked up one time. V usage is TRBV5-1 and J usage is TRBJ2-2, with 8 positions matching TRBD1. The junction had 3 bases not matched to a gene; V was cut back by 2 bases and J by 6 bases. CDR1 SGHRS and CDR2 YFSETQ come from the germline V gene. The CDR3 contains 14 residues. The CDR3, as DNA: TGCGCCAGCAGCTTCCAGGGGGCGCCCGGGGAGCTGTTTTTT. This encodes CASSFQGAPGELFF.

The table lists this clone with a count of one. V usage is TRBV27 and J usage is TRBJ2-3; D unclear. CDR3 length: 12 amino acids. Germline V gives CDR1 MNHEY, CDR2 SMNVEV (reference sequence). Trimming took 7 bases from V and 0 from J, leaving 5 bases between them. Here the CDR3 reads CASKSSTDTQYF. DNA of the CDR3: TGTGCCAGCAAGTCTAGCACAGATACGCAGTATTTT.

The chain couples TRBV29-1 to TRBJ1-2, with D perhaps matching TRBD1 (6 bases). In germline, CDR1 is SQVTM, CDR2 ANQGSEA. CDR3 size: 16 residues. V was pared by 1 base and J by 0 bases, with 15 bases between. The CDR3 DNA is TGCAGCGTTGAAGTTTTTTGGACAGCCACTAACTATGGCTACACCTTC. Translation gives CSVEVFWTATNYGYTF.

The V and J genes are TRBV18 and TRBJ1-1, with a weak D call TRBD1 (6 bases). V gave up 4 bases and J gave up 7 bases, with 13 bases separating them. The CDR3 is made up of 13 amino acids. Germline values: CDR1 KGHSH, CDR2 LQKENI. The CDR3 coding sequence is TGTGCCAGCTCACTATCTCAGGGGTTTGAAGCTTTCTTT. It specifies CASSLSQGFEAFF.

Notes on this clone: This same CDR3 is encoded by further DNA sequences in the sample. The J gene is TRBJ1-1, the V gene TRBV7-3; D gene uncertain. This CDR3 contains 13 residues. V dropped 2 bases and J dropped 1 base, with 5 bases sitting between them. CDR1 and CDR2 from the germline V gene are SGHTA and FQGTGA. The CDR3 reads CASSLGRNTEAFF. The CDR3 DNA reads as TGTGCCAGCAGCTTAGGACGGAACACTGAAGCTTTCTTT.

The chain recombines TRBV2 with TRBJ2-2; D call uncertain. CDR1 SNHLY and CDR2 FYNNEI come from the germline V gene. Trimming shortened V by 9 bases and J by 4 bases, and 15 bases separated the two germline ends. The CDR3 length is 14 residues. The CDR3 coding sequence is TGTGCCAGTTTGTTCTTTCCGGGCACCGGGGAGCTGTTTTTT. It codes for CASLFFPGTGELFF. The full variable domain, rest sourced from reference TRBV2 and TRBJ2-2, is EPEVTQTPSHQVTQMGQEVILRCVPISNHLYFYWYRQILGQKVEFLVSFYNNEISEKSEIFDDQFSVERPDGSNFTLKIRSTKLEDSAMYFCASLFFPGTGELFFGEGSRLTVL.

The V gene is TRBV30, the J gene TRBJ1-1, with no clear D. Trimming pared 3 bases from V and 9 bases from J, leaving 17 bases between. Germline-derived CDR1 and CDR2 are GTSNPN and SVGIG (reference sequence). The length of the CDR3 is 13 residues. As DNA, the CDR3 is TGTGCCTGGAGCTCCTTTCTCAGGTCACAAGCTTTCTTT. This translates into CAWSSFLRSQAFF.

About this clone: The likely explanation is a read error, given a far larger clone one base away. The same CDR3 also results from other DNA sequences found in this sample. This chain uses TRBV5-1 with TRBJ2-1, with 7 bases that match TRBD2. Germline-derived CDR1 and CDR2 are SGHRS and YFSETQ. CDR3 length: 14 amino acids. Unmatched junction bases numbered 10, after V lost 4 bases and J lost 9 bases. CDR3 bases: TGCGCCAGCAGCGTGGCGGGAGACGGGGTTGAGCAGTTCTTC. It specifies CASSVAGDGVEQFF.

In its sample, this clone was seen a few times. The chain combines TRBV5-1 with TRBJ2-7; D ambiguous. V lost 1 base, J lost 0 bases, and 14 bases lay in between. Germline-derived CDR1 and CDR2 are SGHRS and YFSETQ. The length of the CDR3 is 16 residues. The CDR3 coding sequence is TGCGCCAGCAGCTTGTCCACACGACCCTTCTCCTACGAGCAGTACTTC. Residues: CASSLSTRPFSYEQYF.

This clone appeared a single time. The chain couples TRBV19 to TRBJ2-1; D gene ambiguous. With 3 bases removed from V and 9 bases from J, the gap between germline ends came to 12 bases. Germline CDR1 and CDR2: LNHDA and SQIVND (reference sequence). The CDR3 runs 13 residues. CDR3 region: CASSINSNGEQFF. The CDR3 nucleotides read TGTGCCAGTAGTATTAATAGCAATGGTGAGCAGTTCTTC.

The chain recombines TRBV9 with TRBJ2-7; 7 bases align to TRBD2. With 4 bases clipped from V and 3 bases from J, the junction kept 10 bases outside the gene matches. The CDR3 is 15 amino acids. Germline V gene data show CDR1 as SGDLS and CDR2 as YYNGEE. The CDR3 nucleotides read TGTGCCAGCAGCCACGGTGGGCTAGCGGACTACGAGCAGTACTTC. Its translation is CASSHGGLADYEQYF.

This clone was counted only a few times. The chain carries TRBV28 and TRBJ1-2, with 8 bases identical to TRBD1. Germline V CDR1 and CDR2: MDHEN, SYDVKM. The CDR3 covers 16 residues. CDR3 loop: CAGGVDRGTGGYGYTF. Here the CDR3 DNA reads TGTGCGGGCGGGGTTGACCGCGGGACAGGAGGTTATGGCTACACCTTC.

This clone was detected ten times or more. V and J are TRBV19 and TRBJ1-2; D remains unclear. Trimming shortened V by 7 bases and J by 5 bases, and 14 bases separated the two germline ends. Germline values: CDR1 LNHDA, CDR2 SQIVND (reference sequence). The CDR3 runs 13 residues. CDR3 DNA sequence: TGTGCCAGTACCACGTCCCTTGGTTATGGCTACACCTTC. Translating gives CASTTSLGYGYTF.